The rows below give T cell receptor beta chains drawn from one sample of a study of human T cells and chemical hapten exposure. TCRdb reanalysed the RACE reads using MiXCR and keeps one entry per CDR3 protein. The table lists 240,000 or so distinct CDR3 sequences, more than 6.5% of them singletons. Sequenced material: whole blood, taken in connection with sensitization to the hapten diphenylcyclopropenone (DPC). The receptor source for this set is a woman aged 40-49 years with alopecia areata. Some clones in this sample may be carry-over from other donors' samples. Each CDR3 is given with its conserved first and last residue. A D gene is named only where the DNA matches it firmly. The size of a clone is reported for some rows only, either as once, few or many, or as a class for expanded clones.

>-|many|TRBJ1-2|14|TRBV3-1
TGTGCCAGCAGCCAAGATCTTGACGGCTATGGCTACACCTTC
CASSQDLDGYGYTF
>TRBD2|few|TRBJ2-4|14|TRBV6-2/TRBV6-3
TGTGCCAGCAGTCCCGGGACTAGCGGAAACATTCAGTACTTC
CASSPGTSGNIQYF
>-|many|TRBJ2-3|15|TRBV28
TGTGCCAGCGGCATCCCACAGGGACCCACAGATACGCAGTATTTT
CASGIPQGPTDTQYF
>-|-|TRBJ2-1|15|TRBV2
TGTGCCAGCAGTGAACAGGGGAGCACCTACAATGAGCAGTTCTTC
CASSEQGSTYNEQFF
>-|few|TRBJ2-7|14|TRBV6-5
TGTGCCAGCAGTTACTCCCAGGGCCCCTACGAGCAGTACTTC
CASSYSQGPYEQYF
>TRBD1|few|TRBJ1-2|14|TRBV20-1
TGCAGTGCCGCCGGGACAGGGGGCGCGGGAGGCTACACCTTC
CSAAGTGGAGGYTF
>TRBD1|few|TRBJ2-3|14|TRBV7-2
TGTGCCAGCAGCCCATCAGCGCAGGGGGTTACGCAGTATTTT
CASSPSAQGVTQYF
>-|few|TRBJ2-5|14|TRBV6-5
TGTGCCAGCAGTTCACCGAAGAACCAAGAGACCCAGTACTTC
CASSSPKNQETQYF
>-|-|TRBJ2-3|14|TRBV11-2
TGTGCCAGCAGCTTAGTCGGGGAGACAGATACGCAGTATTTT
CASSLVGETDTQYF
>TRBD2|-|TRBJ2-7|15|TRBV7-9
TGTGCCAGCAGCTTGACGGCTAGCGGGACCTACGAGCAGTACTTC
CASSLTASGTYEQYF
>-|many|TRBJ1-2|10|TRBV29-1
TGCAGCGTTGAAAATGGTGGCTACACCTTC
CSVENGGYTF
>-|-|TRBJ1-4|15|TRBV7-9
TGTGCCAGCAGCTTAGCGCGTGGAACTAATGAAAAACTGTTTTTT
CASSLARGTNEKLFF
>-|-|TRBJ2-3|17|TRBV7-2
TGTGCCAGCAGCTTAGGGTATAGCGGACCTAGCACAGATACGCAGTATTTT
CASSLGYSGPSTDTQYF
>TRBD1|-|TRBJ1-4|15|TRBV28
TGTGCCAGCGAAAGCGCCGGGACAGGAGGCGAAAAACTGTTTTTT
CASESAGTGGEKLFF
>TRBD1|-|TRBJ2-3|16|TRBV7-9
TGTGCCAGCAGCCCAGATACCGGGACAGGGACAGATACGCAGTATTTT
CASSPDTGTGTDTQYF
>-|few|TRBJ2-1|15|TRBV4-3
TGCGCCAGCAGCCAAGAACCAGGGGCCTACAATGAGCAGTTCTTC
CASSQEPGAYNEQFF
>TRBD2|-|TRBJ2-7|17|TRBV20-1
TGCAGTGCTAGGGTGACAGCCCGGACTAGCGAAAGCTACGAGCAGTACTTC
CSARVTARTSESYEQYF
>-|few|TRBJ2-6|12|TRBV2
TGTGCCAGCAGTGTTGGGGCCAACGTCCTGACTTTC
CASSVGANVLTF
>-|few|TRBJ2-1|12|TRBV12-3/TRBV12-4
TGTGCCAGCAGTTCTCCAGCCAATGAGCAGTTCTTC
CASSSPANEQFF
>TRBD1|-|TRBJ2-7|14|TRBV4-1
TGCGCCAGCAGCCGCGGACAGGGGGCCTACGAGCAGTACTTC
CASSRGQGAYEQYF
>-|-|TRBJ2-3|15|TRBV5-1
TGCGCCAGCAGCTTGAAGGGGGTCGGCACAGATACGCAGTATTTT
CASSLKGVGTDTQYF
>-|few|TRBJ2-2|17|TRBV25-1
TGTGCCAGCAGTGTCCCGACCCCGGGGGCAGACACCGGGGAGCTGTTTTTT
CASSVPTPGADTGELFF
>-|-|TRBJ2-2|11|TRBV6-2/TRBV6-3
TGTGCCAGCAGCATGGTACAGGAGCTGTTTTTT
CASSMVQELFF
>-|-|TRBJ1-5|13|TRBV6-4
TGTGCCAGCAGTGAGGCAGACAATCAGCCCCAGCATTTT
CASSEADNQPQHF
>-|many|TRBJ2-7|14|TRBV4-2
TGTGCCAGCAGCCAAGCTGTCGAGTCCGCCGAGCAGTACTTC
CASSQAVESAEQYF
>-|-|TRBJ1-4|18|TRBV28
TGTGCCAGCAGTTCCTACAGGGACCGGCTCTCAACTAATGAAAAACTGTTTTTT
CASSSYRDRLSTNEKLFF